Each of the 5 T cell receptor beta chains below was sequenced from the same sample in a study of shared clonotypes between healthy human individuals. The table came from immunoSEQ multiplex PCR; TCRdb's copy has only in-frame clones and leaves some out. This sample has about 460,000 clones; 70% to 80% occur once, and the top ten carry 12%. Material for sequencing was PBMCs. These receptors were obtained from a woman between 40 and 50 years old in good health. Some clones in this sample may be carry-over from other donors' samples.

This clone was picked up one time. This rearrangement joins TRBV29-1 to TRBJ2-2; D possibly corresponds to TRBD1 (6 bases). Germline V CDR1 and CDR2: SQVTM, ANQGSEA. V was trimmed by 7 bases and J by 3 bases, leaving 12 bases between them. The CDR3 sequence is 13 residues long. Here the CDR3 reads CSGGQTDTGELFF. CDR3 nucleotide sequence: TGCAGCGGGGGGCAGACAGACACCGGGGAGCTGTTTTTT.

The chain employs TRBV7-2 and TRBJ1-3, with D possibly matching TRBD1 (5 bases). The CDR3 has 15 amino acids. V lost 7 bases, J lost 0 bases, and 13 bases lay in between. Germline-derived CDR1 and CDR2 are SGHTA and FQGNSA. The CDR3 nucleotides are TGTGCCAGCACCCCCGACAGTAACTCTGGAAACACCATATATTTT. It codes for CASTPDSNSGNTIYF.

This clone has just a few counts. A read error is likely here: a far larger clone is one base away. This sample includes further DNA sequences coding for the same CDR3. The gene calls are TRBV30 and TRBJ1-1, with a possible D match to TRBD1 (6 bases). The V gene's germline CDR1 is GTSNPN and CDR2 SVGIG (reference sequence). The CDR3 extends over 14 amino acids. V was pared by 0 bases and J by 7 bases, with 15 bases between. CDR3 sequence reads: CAWSVTGGRGEAFF. CDR3 DNA: TGTGCCTGGAGTGTAACGGGGGGCCGGGGTGAAGCTTTCTTT. Using reference TRBV30 and TRBJ1-1 for the parts outside the CDR3, the full variable domain is SQTIHQWPATLVQPVGSPLSLECTVEGTSNPNLYWYRQAAGRGLQLLFYSVGIGQISSEVPQNLSASRPQDRQFILSSKKLLLSDSGFYLCAWSVTGGRGEAFFGQGTRLTVV.

V gene TRBV9 combines with J gene TRBJ2-1; D is uncertain. The germline V gene encodes CDR1 SGDLS and CDR2 YYNGEE. V shed 3 bases and J shed 7 bases, with 11 bases lying between them. The CDR3 has 13 amino acids. As DNA, the CDR3 is TGTGCCAGCAGCGAGACGACAAAAAATGAGCAGTTCTTC. It specifies CASSETTKNEQFF.

This clone was seen once. The V and J genes are TRBV10-3 and TRBJ2-3, with 9 bases fitting TRBD2. The CDR3 is 15 amino acids. J gave up 6 bases and V 10 bases, and 14 bases lay outside the gene matches. Germline lookup yields CDR1 ENHRY and CDR2 SYGVKD. CDR3 region: CATVGLAPFMDTQYF. The CDR3 region has the DNA TGTGCCACCGTTGGACTAGCGCCATTTATGGATACGCAGTATTTT.